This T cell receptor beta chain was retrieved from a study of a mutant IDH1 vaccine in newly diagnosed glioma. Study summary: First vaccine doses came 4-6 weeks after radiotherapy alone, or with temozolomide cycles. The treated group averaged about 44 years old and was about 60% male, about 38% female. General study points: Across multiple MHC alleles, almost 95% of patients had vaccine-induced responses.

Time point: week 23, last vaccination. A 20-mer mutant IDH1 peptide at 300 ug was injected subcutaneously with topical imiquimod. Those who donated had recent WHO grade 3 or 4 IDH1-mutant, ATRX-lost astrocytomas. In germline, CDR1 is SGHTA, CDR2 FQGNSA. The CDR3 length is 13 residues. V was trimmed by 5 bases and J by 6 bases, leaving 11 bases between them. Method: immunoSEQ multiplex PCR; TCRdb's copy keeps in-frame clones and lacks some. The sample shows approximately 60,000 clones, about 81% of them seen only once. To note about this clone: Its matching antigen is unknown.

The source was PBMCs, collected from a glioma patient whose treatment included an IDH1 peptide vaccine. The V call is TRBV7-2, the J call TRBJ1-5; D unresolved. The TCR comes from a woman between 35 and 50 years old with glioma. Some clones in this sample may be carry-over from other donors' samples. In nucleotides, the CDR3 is TGTGCCAGCAGCGCGAACAGAGGTCAGCCCCAGCATTTT. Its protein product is CASSANRGQPQHF.